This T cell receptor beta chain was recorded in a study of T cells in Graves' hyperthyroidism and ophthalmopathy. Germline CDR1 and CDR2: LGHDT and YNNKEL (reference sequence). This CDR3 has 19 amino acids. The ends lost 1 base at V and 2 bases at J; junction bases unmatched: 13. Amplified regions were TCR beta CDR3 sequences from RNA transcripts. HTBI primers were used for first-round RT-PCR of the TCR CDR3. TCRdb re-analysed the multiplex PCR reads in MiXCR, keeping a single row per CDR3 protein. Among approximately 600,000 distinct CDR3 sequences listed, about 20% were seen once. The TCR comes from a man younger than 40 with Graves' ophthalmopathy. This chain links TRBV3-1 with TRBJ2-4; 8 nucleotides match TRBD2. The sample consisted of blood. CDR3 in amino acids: CASSQVRAGAMGTKNIQYF. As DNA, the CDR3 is TGTGCCAGCAGCCAAGTAAGAGCGGGAGCTATGGGGACCAAAAACATTCAGTACTTC.